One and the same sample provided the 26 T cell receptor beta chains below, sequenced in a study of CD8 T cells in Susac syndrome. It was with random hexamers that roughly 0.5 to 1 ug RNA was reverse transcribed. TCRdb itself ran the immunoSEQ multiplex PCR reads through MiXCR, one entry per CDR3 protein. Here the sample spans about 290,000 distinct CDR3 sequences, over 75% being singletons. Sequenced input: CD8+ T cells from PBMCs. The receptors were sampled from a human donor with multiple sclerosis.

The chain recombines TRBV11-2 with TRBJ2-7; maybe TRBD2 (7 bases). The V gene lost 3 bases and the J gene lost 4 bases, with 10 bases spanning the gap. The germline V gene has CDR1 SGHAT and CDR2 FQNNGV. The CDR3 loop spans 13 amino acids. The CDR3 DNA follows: TGTGCCAGCAGCTTCGGGGGGCAGTACGAGCAGTACTTC. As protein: CASSFGGQYEQYF.

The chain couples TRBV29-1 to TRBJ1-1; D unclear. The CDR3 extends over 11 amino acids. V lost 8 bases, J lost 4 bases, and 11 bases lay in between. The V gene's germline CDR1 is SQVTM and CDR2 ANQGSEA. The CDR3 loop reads CSPVYSTEAFF. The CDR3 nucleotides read TGCAGCCCGGTTTACTCCACTGAAGCTTTCTTT. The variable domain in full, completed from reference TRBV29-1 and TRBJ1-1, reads SAVISQKPSRDICQRGTSLTIQCQVDSQVTMMFWYRQQPGQSLTLIATANQGSEATYESGFVIDKFPISRPNLTFSTLTVSNMSPEDSSIYLCSPVYSTEAFFGQGTRLTVV.

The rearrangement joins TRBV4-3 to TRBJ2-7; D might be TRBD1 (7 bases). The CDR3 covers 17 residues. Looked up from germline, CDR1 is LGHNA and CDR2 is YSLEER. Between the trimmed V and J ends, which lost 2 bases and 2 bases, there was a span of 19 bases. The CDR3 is CASSQSMHGGGTYEQYF. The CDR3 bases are TGCGCCAGCAGCCAAAGCATGCATGGAGGGGGCACCTACGAGCAGTACTTC.

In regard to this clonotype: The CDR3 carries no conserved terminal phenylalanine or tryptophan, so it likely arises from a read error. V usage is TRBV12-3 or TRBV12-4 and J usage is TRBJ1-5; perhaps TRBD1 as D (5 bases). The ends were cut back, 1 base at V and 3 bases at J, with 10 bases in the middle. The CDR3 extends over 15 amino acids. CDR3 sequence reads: CASSLERQFNQPQHL. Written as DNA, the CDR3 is TGTGCCAGCAGTTTAGAGCGACAGTTCAATCAGCCCCAGCATCTT.

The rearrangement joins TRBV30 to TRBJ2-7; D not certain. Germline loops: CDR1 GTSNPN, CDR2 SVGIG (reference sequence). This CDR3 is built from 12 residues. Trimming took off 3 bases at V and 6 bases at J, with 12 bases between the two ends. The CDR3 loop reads CAWRDQLVEQYF. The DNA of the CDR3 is TGTGCCTGGAGGGACCAGCTGGTCGAGCAGTACTTC.

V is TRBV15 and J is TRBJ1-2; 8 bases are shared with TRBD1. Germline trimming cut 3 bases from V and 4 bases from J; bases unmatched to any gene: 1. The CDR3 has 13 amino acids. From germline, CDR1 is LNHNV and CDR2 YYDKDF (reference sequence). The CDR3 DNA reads TGTGCCACCAGCAGCCAGGGGGCCTATGGCTACACCTTC. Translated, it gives CATSSQGAYGYTF. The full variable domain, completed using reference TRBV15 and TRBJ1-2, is DAMVIQNPRYQVTQFGKPVTLSCSQTLNHNVMYWYQQKSSQAPKLLFHYYDKDFNNEADTPDNFQSRRPNTSFCFLDIRSPGLGDTAMYLCATSSQGAYGYTFGSGTRLTVV.

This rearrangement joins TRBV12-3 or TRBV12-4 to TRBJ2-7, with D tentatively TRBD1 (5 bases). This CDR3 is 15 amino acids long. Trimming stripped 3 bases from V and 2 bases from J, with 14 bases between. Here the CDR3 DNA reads TGTGCCAGCAGTTTCGTCCAGGGCCCTGCCTACGAGCAGTACTTC. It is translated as CASSFVQGPAYEQYF.

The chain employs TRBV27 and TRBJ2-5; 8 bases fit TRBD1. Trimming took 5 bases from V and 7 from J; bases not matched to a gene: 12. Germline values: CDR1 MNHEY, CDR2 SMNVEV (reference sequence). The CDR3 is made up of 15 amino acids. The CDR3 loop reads CASSLGTGPLGTQYF. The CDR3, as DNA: TGTGCCAGCAGTCTGGGGACAGGTCCATTGGGGACCCAGTACTTC.

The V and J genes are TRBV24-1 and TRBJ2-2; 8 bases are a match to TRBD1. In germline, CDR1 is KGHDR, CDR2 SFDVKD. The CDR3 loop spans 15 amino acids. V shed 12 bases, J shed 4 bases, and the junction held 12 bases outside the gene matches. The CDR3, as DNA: TGTGCCGCGGAAGGACAGGGCGGCGGCACCGGGGAGCTGTTTTTT. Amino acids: CAAEGQGGGTGELFF.

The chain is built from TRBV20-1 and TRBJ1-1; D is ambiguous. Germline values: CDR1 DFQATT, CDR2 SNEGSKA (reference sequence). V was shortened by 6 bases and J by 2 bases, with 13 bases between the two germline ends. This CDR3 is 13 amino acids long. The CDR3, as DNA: TGCAGTGCCCCCGAGGTTCGCAACACTGAAGCTTTCTTT. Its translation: CSAPEVRNTEAFF.

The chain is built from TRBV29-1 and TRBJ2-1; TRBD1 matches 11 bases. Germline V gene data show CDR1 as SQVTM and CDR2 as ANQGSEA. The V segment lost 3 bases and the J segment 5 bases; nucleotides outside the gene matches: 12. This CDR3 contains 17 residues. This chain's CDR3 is CSVDFGQGAFSNNEQFF. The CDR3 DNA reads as TGCAGCGTTGATTTCGGACAGGGGGCTTTTTCTAACAATGAGCAGTTCTTC.

CDR3 in amino acids: CATSRVASGRAVYEQYF. CDR3 nucleotides: TGTGCCACCAGCAGAGTGGCTAGCGGGAGAGCCGTCTACGAGCAGTACTTC. This sequence joins TRBV15 and TRBJ2-7; 10 nucleotides line up with TRBD2. The CDR3 is made up of 17 amino acids. Germline V gene data show CDR1 as LNHNV and CDR2 as YYDKDF (reference sequence). V shed 1 base and J 3 bases; nucleotides not matched to a gene: 9.

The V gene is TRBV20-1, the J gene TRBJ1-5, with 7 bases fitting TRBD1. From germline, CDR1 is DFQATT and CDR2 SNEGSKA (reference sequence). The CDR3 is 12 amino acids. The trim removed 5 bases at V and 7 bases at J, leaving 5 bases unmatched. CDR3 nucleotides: TGCAGTGCTTACAGGGGTGGGCAGCCCCAGCATTTT. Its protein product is CSAYRGGQPQHF.

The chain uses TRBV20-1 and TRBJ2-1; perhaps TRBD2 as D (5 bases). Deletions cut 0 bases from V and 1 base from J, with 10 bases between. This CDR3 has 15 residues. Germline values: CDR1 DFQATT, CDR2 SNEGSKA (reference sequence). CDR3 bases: TGCAGTGCTAGAGATGCCCGGGGTTCCTACAATGAGCAGTTCTTC. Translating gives CSARDARGSYNEQFF.

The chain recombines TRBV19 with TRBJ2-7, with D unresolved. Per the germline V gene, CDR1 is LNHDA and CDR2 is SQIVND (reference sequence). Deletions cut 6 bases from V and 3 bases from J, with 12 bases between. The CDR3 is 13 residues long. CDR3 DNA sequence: TGTGCCAGTAGCTATGGGCTAGTCTACGAGCAGTACTTC. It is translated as CASSYGLVYEQYF.

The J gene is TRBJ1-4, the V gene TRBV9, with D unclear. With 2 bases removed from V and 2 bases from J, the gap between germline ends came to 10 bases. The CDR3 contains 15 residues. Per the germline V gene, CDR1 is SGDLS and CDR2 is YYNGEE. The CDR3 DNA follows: TGTGCCAGCAGCGTGGGGATCAGCACTAATGAAAAACTGTTTTTT. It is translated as CASSVGISTNEKLFF.

The CDR3 region has the DNA TGTGCCAGCAGCGGACAGGGGAACTATGGCTACACCTTC. It specifies CASSGQGNYGYTF. The V gene is TRBV7-9, the J gene TRBJ1-2, with TRBD1 matching 9 bases. The CDR3 is made up of 13 amino acids. Trimming took 5 bases from V and 2 from J; bases not matched to a gene: 0. Germline V lookup: CDR1 SEHNR, CDR2 FQNEAQ (reference sequence).

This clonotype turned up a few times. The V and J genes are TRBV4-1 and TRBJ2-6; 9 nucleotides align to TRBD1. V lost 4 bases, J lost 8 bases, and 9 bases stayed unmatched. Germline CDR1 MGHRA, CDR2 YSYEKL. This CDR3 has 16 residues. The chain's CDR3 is CASSPRRTGATNVLTF. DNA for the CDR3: TGCGCCAGCAGCCCCCGGCGGACAGGGGCAACCAACGTCCTGACTTTC.

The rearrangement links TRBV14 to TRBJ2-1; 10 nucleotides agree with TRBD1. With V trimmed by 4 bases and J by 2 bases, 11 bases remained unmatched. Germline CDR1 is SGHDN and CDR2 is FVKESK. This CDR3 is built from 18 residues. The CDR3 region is CASSPLRTGGGPYNEQFF. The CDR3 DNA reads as TGTGCCAGCAGCCCCCTCCGGACAGGGGGAGGGCCCTACAATGAGCAGTTCTTC.

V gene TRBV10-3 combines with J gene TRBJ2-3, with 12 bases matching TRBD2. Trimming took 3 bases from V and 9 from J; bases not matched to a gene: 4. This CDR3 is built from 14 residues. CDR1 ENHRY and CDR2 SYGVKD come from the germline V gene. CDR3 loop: CAISDLAGGPTQYF. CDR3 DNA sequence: TGTGCCATCAGTGATCTAGCGGGAGGGCCCACGCAGTATTTT.

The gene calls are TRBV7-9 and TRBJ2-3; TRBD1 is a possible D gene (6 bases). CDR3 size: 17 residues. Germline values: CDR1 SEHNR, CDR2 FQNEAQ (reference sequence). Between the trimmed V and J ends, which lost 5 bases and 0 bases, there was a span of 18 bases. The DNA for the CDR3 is TGTGCCAGCAGCCCTGCCGGACAGACTCCTAGCACAGATACGCAGTATTTT. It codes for CASSPAGQTPSTDTQYF.

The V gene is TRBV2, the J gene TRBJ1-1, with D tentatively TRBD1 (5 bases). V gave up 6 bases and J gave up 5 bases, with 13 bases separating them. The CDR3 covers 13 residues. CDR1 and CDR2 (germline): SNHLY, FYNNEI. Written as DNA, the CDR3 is TGTGCCAGCAGAGCTACAGGAGGGACTGAAGCTTTCTTT. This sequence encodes CASRATGGTEAFF.

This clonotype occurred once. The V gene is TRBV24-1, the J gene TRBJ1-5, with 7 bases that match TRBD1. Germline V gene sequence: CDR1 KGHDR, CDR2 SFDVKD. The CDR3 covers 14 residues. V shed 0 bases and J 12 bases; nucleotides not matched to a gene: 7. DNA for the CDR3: TGTGCCACCAGTGATTTGCCATCCTGGACAGGCCAGCATTTT. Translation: CATSDLPSWTGQHF.

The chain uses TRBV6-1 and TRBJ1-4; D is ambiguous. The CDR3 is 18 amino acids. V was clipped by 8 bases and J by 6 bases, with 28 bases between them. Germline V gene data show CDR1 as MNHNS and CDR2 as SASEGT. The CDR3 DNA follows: TGTGCCAGCTTTGGCTCGTACTCCCTCCAGGCTCCTCATGAAAAACTGTTTTTT. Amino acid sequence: CASFGSYSLQAPHEKLFF.

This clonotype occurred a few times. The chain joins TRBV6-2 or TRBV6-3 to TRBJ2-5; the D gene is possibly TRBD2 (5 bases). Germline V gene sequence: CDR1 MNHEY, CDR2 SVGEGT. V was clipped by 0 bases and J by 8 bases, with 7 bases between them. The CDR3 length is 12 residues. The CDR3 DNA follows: TGTGCCAGCAGTTACTCTGCGGGCACCCAGTACTTC. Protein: CASSYSAGTQYF.

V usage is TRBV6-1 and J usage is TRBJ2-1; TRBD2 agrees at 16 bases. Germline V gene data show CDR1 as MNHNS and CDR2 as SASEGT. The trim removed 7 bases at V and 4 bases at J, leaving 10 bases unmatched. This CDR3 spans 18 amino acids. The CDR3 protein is CASNQGLAGGPGYNEQFF. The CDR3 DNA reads TGTGCCAGCAACCAGGGACTAGCGGGAGGGCCGGGGTACAATGAGCAGTTCTTC.